A single sample gave rise to the 22 T cell receptor beta chains below, sequenced in a study of control samples from healthy donors and cancer patients. Profiling relied on immunoSEQ multiplex PCR, and the TCRdb table lists in-frame clones only, not all of them. This table has around 200,000 clones, over 80% appearing once. Sequenced sample: blood. These receptors were obtained from a man younger than 30 in good health.

V gene TRBV19 combines with J gene TRBJ1-5; D gene uncertain. V was clipped by 3 bases and J by 7 bases, with 19 bases between them. CDR3 length: 16 amino acids. Per germline, CDR1 LNHDA and CDR2 SQIVND (reference sequence). The CDR3 DNA is TGTGCCAGTAGTATCGGCTGGATGGGTGCGCCCCAGCCCCAGCATTTT. It encodes CASSIGWMGAPQPQHF. Variable domain in full (rest from reference TRBV19 and TRBJ1-5): DGGITQSPKYLFRKEGQNVTLSCEQNLNHDAMYWYRQDPGQGLRLIYYSQIVNDFQKGDIAEGYSVSREKKESFPLTVTSAQKNPTAFYLCASSIGWMGAPQPQHFGDGTRLSIL.

The chain carries TRBV10-1 and TRBJ2-3; 12 positions agree with TRBD2. Germline V gene lookup returns CDR1 WNHNN and CDR2 SYGVQD (reference sequence). J gave up 6 bases and V 0 bases, and 7 bases lay outside the gene matches. This CDR3 has 17 residues. Here the CDR3 reads CASSESELAGGRDTQYF. CDR3 DNA: TGCGCCAGCAGTGAGTCTGAGCTAGCGGGGGGGCGGGATACGCAGTATTTT.

The chain is built from TRBV7-3 and TRBJ2-1, with D perhaps TRBD2 (6 bases). Germline loops: CDR1 SGHTA, CDR2 FQGTGA. Trimming pared 0 bases from V and 4 bases from J, leaving 10 bases between. The CDR3 has 15 residues. The CDR3 here is CASSLTAGPYNEQFF. CDR3 DNA sequence: TGTGCCAGCAGCTTAACGGCGGGGCCTTACAATGAGCAGTTCTTC.

The gene calls are TRBV19 and TRBJ1-5, with D tentatively TRBD1 (5 bases). In germline, CDR1 is LNHDA, CDR2 SQIVND (reference sequence). V lost 6 bases to trimming and J lost 0 bases, with 18 bases between them. This CDR3 spans 17 amino acids. The CDR3 DNA reads as TGTGCCAGTAGCCCGATCGGGGCAGCAAATAGCAATCAGCCCCAGCATTTT. Translation: CASSPIGAANSNQPQHF.

The genes are TRBV14 and TRBJ2-7; D is undetermined. The V gene's germline CDR1 is SGHDN and CDR2 FVKESK. The V end was cut by 3 bases, the J end by 2 bases, with 8 bases between. The CDR3 is made up of 13 amino acids. The CDR3 sequence: CASSHGGPYEQYF. CDR3 DNA sequence: TGTGCCAGCAGCCATGGCGGTCCCTACGAGCAGTACTTC.

The CDR3 sequence is CASSFFQGATEAFF. Here the CDR3 DNA reads TGTGCCAGCAGCTTTTTTCAGGGGGCCACTGAAGCTTTCTTT. This chain uses TRBV11-1 with TRBJ1-1; 8 bases fit TRBD1. The trim removed 3 bases at V and 4 bases at J, leaving 4 bases unmatched. The germline V gene has CDR1 SGHAT and CDR2 FQDESV (reference sequence). This CDR3 region has 14 residues.

The gene calls are TRBV5-4 and TRBJ2-5; D unresolved. V was cut by 2 bases and J by 0 bases, with 8 bases left in between. This CDR3 has 14 amino acids. Germline V lookup: CDR1 SGHNT, CDR2 YYREEE (reference sequence). CDR3 in DNA: TGTGCCAGCAGCTTAGAGCCGTACCAAGAGACCCAGTACTTC. Translation: CASSLEPYQETQYF.

The V call is TRBV5-1, the J call TRBJ2-3; TRBD1 might be the D (5 bases). Germline V gene lookup returns CDR1 SGHRS and CDR2 YFSETQ. The CDR3 covers 16 residues. The V and J ends lost 0 bases and 1 base respectively, with 12 bases between them. As DNA, the CDR3 is TGCGCCAGCAGCTTGGGTGGACAAGGGGGCACAGATACGCAGTATTTT. Amino acid sequence: CASSLGGQGGTDTQYF.

The J gene is TRBJ2-3, the V gene TRBV5-1, with D possibly being TRBD2 (6 bases). Germline V gives CDR1 SGHRS, CDR2 YFSETQ. This CDR3 has 18 residues. Trimming shortened V by 1 base and J by 3 bases, and 21 bases separated the two germline ends. CDR3 residues: CASSLTPFRDWRTDTQYF. CDR3 in DNA: TGCGCCAGCAGCTTGACCCCTTTCCGGGACTGGAGAACAGATACGCAGTATTTT.

The CDR3 is CATSDPGYSGNTIYF. The CDR3 DNA follows: TGTGCCACCAGTGATCCTGGGTACTCTGGAAACACCATATATTTT. V usage is TRBV24-1 and J usage is TRBJ1-3, with D unresolved. V gave up 3 bases and J gave up 0 bases, with 8 bases separating them. Germline V gene data show CDR1 as KGHDR and CDR2 as SFDVKD. The CDR3 runs to 15 residues.

The chain uses TRBV7-9 and TRBJ2-5; tentative D call: TRBD2 (5 bases). Trimming took 2 bases from V and 5 from J, leaving 6 bases between them. Per the germline V gene, CDR1 is SEHNR and CDR2 is FQNEAQ (reference sequence). This CDR3 comprises 12 residues. This CDR3 reads CASSLRGETQYF. The CDR3 DNA sequence: TGTGCCAGCAGCTTACGAGGGGAGACCCAGTACTTC.

This rearrangement joins TRBV28 to TRBJ1-2; D is undetermined. Germline V gene lookup returns CDR1 MDHEN and CDR2 SYDVKM. There are 13 residues in the CDR3. V was shortened by 3 bases and J by 4 bases, with 9 bases between the two germline ends. This CDR3 reads CASSFQDRYGYTF. The CDR3 nucleotides read TGTGCCAGCAGTTTTCAGGACCGCTATGGCTACACCTTC.

This clone has just a few counts. The chain joins TRBV12-1 to TRBJ2-7; the D call in the table, TRBD1, was not verified against the DNA. TRBV12-1 is reported as a pseudogene. This CDR3 is built from 16 residues. The CDR3 coding sequence is TGTGCCAGCAGCTTTGAGCAGGACAGTTTCTTTTACGAGCAGTACTTC. It translates to CASSFEQDSFFYEQYF.

This chain uses TRBV2 with TRBJ2-1; 10 bases match TRBD2. V lost 3 bases, J lost 7 bases, and 6 bases stayed unmatched. The CDR3 runs to 15 residues. Germline V gives CDR1 SNHLY, CDR2 FYNNEI. DNA for the CDR3: TGTGCCAGCAGTGAGAAGCGGGGGGGCAAAAATGAGCAGTTCTTC. It yields the protein CASSEKRGGKNEQFF.

The chain combines TRBV30 with TRBJ1-1; the D is unclear. The CDR3 spans 14 residues. The V end was cut by 2 bases, the J end by 1 base, with 11 bases between. Germline V gene data show CDR1 as GTSNPN and CDR2 as SVGIG (reference sequence). Here the CDR3 reads CAWSSGGKNTEAFF. For the CDR3, the DNA is TGTGCCTGGAGTTCTGGCGGAAAGAACACTGAAGCTTTCTTT.

This chain connects TRBV4-1 to TRBJ1-1; 10 nucleotides match TRBD1. CDR3 length: 15 residues. In germline, CDR1 is MGHRA, CDR2 YSYEKL. J was trimmed by 0 bases and V by 4 bases; bases with no gene match: 2. CDR3 nucleotides: TGCGCCAGCAGCCGCGGACAGGGGGTGAACACTGAAGCTTTCTTT. It is translated as CASSRGQGVNTEAFF.

V gene TRBV19 combines with J gene TRBJ1-5; D ambiguous. Trimming left V 3 bases short and J 7 bases short, with 13 bases between. The CDR3 covers 14 residues. Germline V gene data show CDR1 as LNHDA and CDR2 as SQIVND (reference sequence). The CDR3 DNA sequence: TGTGCCAGTAGTATCGACGCTGTCGGGCAGCCCCAGCATTTT. It yields the protein CASSIDAVGQPQHF.

The rearrangement joins TRBV7-2 to TRBJ2-1; 8 bases fit TRBD1. The J segment lost 0 bases and the V segment lost 6 bases, leaving 4 bases of the junction unmatched. CDR1 and CDR2 (germline): SGHTA, FQGNSA. The length of the CDR3 is 15 residues. The DNA of the CDR3 is TGTGCCAGCAGTCGACAGGGGAGCTCCTACAATGAGCAGTTCTTC. Translation gives CASSRQGSSYNEQFF.

The rearrangement uses TRBV18 and TRBJ2-6; 11 positions agree with TRBD1. J gave up 0 bases and V 5 bases, and 9 bases lay outside the gene matches. The CDR3 sequence is 19 residues long. Germline-derived CDR1 and CDR2 are KGHSH and LQKENI. CDR3 protein: CASSFRTGGTDSGANVLTF. The CDR3 DNA reads TGTGCCAGCTCATTCCGGACAGGGGGCACCGACTCTGGGGCCAACGTCCTGACTTTC.

The genes are TRBV9 and TRBJ1-6; 7 bases fit TRBD1. Germline assignment: CDR1 SGDLS and CDR2 YYNGEE. The trim removed 3 bases at V and 13 bases at J, leaving 10 bases unmatched. This CDR3 spans 14 amino acids. This chain's CDR3 is CASSEGGAGIPLHF. CDR3 DNA sequence: TGTGCCAGCAGCGAAGGGGGCGCCGGGATCCCCCTCCACTTT.

The chain couples TRBV15 to TRBJ1-2; D may be TRBD1 (5 bases). V was clipped by 3 bases and J by 3 bases, with 11 bases between them. Germline V gives CDR1 LNHNV, CDR2 YYDKDF (reference sequence). The CDR3 has 14 amino acids. The DNA for the CDR3 is TGTGCCACCAGCAGGCAGGGATATGACTATGGCTACACCTTC. It encodes CATSRQGYDYGYTF.

The chain uses TRBV10-2 and TRBJ1-1; possibly TRBD1 for D (5 bases). The V gene's germline CDR1 is WSHSY and CDR2 SAAADI. The CDR3 runs 14 residues. Trimming shortened V by 10 bases and J by 0 bases, and 15 bases separated the two germline ends. The DNA for the CDR3 is TGCGCCACACTTAGGGGCAGAATGAACACTGAAGCTTTCTTT. Translating it yields CATLRGRMNTEAFF.